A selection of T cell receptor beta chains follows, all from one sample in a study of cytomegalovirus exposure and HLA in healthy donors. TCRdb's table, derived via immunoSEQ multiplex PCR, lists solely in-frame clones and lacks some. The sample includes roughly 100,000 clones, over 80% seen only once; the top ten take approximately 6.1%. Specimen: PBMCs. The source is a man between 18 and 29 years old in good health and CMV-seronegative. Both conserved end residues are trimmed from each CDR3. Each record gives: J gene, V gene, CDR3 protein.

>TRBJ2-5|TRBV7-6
ASSLTSAGARETQY
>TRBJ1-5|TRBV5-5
ASSLDRGFNQPQH
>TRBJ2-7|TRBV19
ASSIQGRDEQY
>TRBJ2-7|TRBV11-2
ASSFSTSGRVDEQY
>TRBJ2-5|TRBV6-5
ASRLLGEQY
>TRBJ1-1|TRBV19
ASRARQAQNTEAF
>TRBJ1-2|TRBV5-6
ASSLAGGIYGYT
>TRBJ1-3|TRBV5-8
ASQPRGSGNTIY
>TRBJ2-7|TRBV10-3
AISEGTSGAYEQY
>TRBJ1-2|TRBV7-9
ASSYRGLNRSYGYT
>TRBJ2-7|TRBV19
ASSPGQGPYEQY
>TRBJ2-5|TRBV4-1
ASSRPGLAGRGETQY
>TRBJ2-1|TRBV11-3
ASSLDSAGPYNEQF
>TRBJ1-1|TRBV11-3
ASSQRGGRNTEAF
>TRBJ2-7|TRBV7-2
ASSLRGAGEQY
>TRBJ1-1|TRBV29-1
SVGGERAF
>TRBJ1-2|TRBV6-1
ASSEGQGDGYT
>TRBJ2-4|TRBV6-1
ASSIRGQFQNIQY
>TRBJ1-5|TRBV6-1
ASGRQPDQPQH
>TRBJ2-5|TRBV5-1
ASSSRQGGQETQY
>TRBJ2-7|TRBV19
ASRGGAAYEQY
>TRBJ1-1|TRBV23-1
ASSQPRDRWDEAF
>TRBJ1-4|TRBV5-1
ASSLQANEKLF
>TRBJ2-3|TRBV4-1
ASSQDKLAGADTQY
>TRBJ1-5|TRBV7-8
ASSLRGGQPQH